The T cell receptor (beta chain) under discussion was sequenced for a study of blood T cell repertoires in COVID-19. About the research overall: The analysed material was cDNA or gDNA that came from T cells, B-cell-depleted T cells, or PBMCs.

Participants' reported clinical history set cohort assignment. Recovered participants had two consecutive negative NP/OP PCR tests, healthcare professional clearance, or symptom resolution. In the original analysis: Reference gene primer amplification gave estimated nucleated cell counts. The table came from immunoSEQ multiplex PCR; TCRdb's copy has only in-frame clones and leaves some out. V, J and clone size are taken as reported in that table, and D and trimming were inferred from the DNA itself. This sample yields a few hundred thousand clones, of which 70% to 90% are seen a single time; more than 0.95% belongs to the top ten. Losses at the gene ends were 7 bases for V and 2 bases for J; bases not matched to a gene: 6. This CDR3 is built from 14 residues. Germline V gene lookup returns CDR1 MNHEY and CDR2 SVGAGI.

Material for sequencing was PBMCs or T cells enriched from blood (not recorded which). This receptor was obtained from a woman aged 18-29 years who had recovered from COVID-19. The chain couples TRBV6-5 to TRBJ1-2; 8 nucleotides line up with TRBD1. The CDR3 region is CASTDRGGNYGYTF. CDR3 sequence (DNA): TGTGCCAGCACCGACAGGGGAGGAAACTATGGCTACACCTTC.